This TCR beta chain was identified during a study of shared clonotypes between healthy human individuals. Naive CD8 cells lacked CD45RO, underwent positive selection for CCR7 and left out terminally differentiated effector memory CD45RA+ cells. Samples underwent the assay at deep level. As originally analysed: Without quality scores, immunoSEQ junctional reads could not be filtered like full-length reads. Method: immunoSEQ multiplex PCR; TCRdb's copy keeps in-frame clones and lacks some. That table gives V, J and clone size, and the DNA gave D and trimming. Here the sample spans 1.5 million to 2.5 million clones, approximately 94% being singletons. General observations from the study: It was the few donors that limited the genetic and exposure-history diversity represented. Among donors, sharing of clonotypes was expected to be affected by sequencing depth.

A word on this clone: Its antigen is not known.

J lost 3 bases, V lost 4 bases, and 3 bases had no gene match. Germline loops: CDR1 LGHNA, CDR2 YSLEER. This CDR3 contains 15 residues. Sample: naive CD8+ T cells sorted from blood. The sequence was collected from a man younger than 35 in good health. The chain combines TRBV4-3 with TRBJ2-1; TRBD1 matches at 10 bases. The CDR3 is CASSPDRGNYNEQFF. The CDR3 DNA follows: TGCGCCAGCAGCCCGGACAGGGGGAACTACAATGAGCAGTTCTTC.